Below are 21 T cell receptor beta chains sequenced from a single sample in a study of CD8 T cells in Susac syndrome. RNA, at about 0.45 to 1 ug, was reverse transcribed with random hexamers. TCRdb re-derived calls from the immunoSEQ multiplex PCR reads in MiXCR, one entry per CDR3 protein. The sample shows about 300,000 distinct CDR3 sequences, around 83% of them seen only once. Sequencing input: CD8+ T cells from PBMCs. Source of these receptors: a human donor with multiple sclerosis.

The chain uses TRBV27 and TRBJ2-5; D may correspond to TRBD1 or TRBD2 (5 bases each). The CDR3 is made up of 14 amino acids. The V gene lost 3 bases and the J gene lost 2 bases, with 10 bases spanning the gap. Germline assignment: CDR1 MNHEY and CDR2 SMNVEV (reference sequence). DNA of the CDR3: TGTGCCAGCAGTTTTCTAGGGGAGCAAGAGACCCAGTACTTC. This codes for CASSFLGEQETQYF.

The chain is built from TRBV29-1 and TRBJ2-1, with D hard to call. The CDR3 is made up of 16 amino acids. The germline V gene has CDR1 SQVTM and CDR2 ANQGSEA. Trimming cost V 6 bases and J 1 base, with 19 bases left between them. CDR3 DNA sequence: TGCAGCGTGCCCCCTTCTGCTGTAGGATCCTACAATGAGCAGTTCTTC. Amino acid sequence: CSVPPSAVGSYNEQFF.

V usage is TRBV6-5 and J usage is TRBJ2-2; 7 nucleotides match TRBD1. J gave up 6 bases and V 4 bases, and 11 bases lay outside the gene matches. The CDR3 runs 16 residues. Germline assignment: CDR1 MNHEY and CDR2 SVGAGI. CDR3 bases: TGTGCCAGCAGTTCCGACAGGGAACGAACCGCCGGGGAGCTGTTTTTT. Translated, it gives CASSSDRERTAGELFF.

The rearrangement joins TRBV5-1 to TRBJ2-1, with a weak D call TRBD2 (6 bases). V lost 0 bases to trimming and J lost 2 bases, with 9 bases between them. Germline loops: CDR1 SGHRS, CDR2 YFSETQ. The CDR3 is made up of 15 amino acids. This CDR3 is CASSLEGTAYNEQFF. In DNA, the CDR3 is TGCGCCAGCAGCTTGGAGGGGACTGCCTACAATGAGCAGTTCTTC.

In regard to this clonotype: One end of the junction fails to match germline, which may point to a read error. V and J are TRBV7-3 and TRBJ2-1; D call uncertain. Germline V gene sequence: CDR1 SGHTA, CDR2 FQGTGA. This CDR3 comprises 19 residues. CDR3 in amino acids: CASSSLRATPALSYDEQFF. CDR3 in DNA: TGTGCCAGCAGCTCTCTTCGCGCGACCCCAGCTCTCTCCTACGATGAGCAGTTCTTC. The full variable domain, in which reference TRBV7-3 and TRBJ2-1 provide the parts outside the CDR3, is GAGVSQTPSNKVTEKGKYVELRCDPISGHTALYWYRQSLGQGPEFLIYFQGTGAADDSGLPNDRFFAVRPEGSVSTLKIQRTERGDSAVYLCASSSLRATPALSYDEQFFGPGTRLTVL.

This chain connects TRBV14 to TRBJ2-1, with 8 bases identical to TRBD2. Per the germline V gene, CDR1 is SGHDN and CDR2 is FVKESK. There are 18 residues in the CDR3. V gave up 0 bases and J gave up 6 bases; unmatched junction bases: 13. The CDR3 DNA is TGTGCCAGCAGCCAAGAGGATGGAGCGGGAGAGTCTGGCAATGAGCAGTTCTTC. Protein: CASSQEDGAGESGNEQFF.

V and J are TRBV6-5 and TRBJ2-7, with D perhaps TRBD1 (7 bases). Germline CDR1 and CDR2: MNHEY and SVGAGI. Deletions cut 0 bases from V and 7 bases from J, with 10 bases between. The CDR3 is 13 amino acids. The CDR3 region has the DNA TGTGCCAGCAGTTACTCGGCAGGGGGGGAGCAGTACTTC. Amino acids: CASSYSAGGEQYF.

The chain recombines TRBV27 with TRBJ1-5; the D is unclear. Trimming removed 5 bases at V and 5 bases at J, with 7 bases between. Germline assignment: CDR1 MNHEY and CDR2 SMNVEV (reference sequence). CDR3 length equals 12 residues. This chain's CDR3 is CASSTEHQPQHF. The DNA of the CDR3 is TGTGCCAGCAGTACCGAACATCAGCCCCAGCATTTT.

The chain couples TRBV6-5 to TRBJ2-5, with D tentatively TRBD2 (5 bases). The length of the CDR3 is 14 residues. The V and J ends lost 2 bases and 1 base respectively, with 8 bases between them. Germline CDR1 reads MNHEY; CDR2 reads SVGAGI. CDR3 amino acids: CASSYVGVQETQYF. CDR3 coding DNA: TGTGCCAGCAGTTACGTCGGGGTCCAAGAGACCCAGTACTTC.

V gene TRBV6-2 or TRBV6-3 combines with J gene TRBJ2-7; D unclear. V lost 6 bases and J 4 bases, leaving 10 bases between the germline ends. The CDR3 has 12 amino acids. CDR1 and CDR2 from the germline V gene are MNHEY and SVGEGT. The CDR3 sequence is CASRPGGYEQYF. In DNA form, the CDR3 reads TGTGCCAGCAGACCCGGTGGGTACGAGCAGTACTTC.

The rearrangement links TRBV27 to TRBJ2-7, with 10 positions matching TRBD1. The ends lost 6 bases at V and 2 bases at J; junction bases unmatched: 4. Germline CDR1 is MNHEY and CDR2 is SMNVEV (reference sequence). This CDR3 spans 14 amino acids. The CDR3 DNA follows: TGTGCCAGCAGCCGGGACAGGGGCCCCTACGAGCAGTACTTC. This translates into CASSRDRGPYEQYF.

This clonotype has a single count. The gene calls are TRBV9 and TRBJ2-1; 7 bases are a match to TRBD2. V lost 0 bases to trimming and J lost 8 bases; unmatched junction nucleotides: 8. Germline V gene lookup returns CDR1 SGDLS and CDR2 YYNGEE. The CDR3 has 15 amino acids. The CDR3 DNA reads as TGTGCCAGCAGCGTAGGTGGGAGGGCCCTTTATGAGCAGTTCTTC. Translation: CASSVGGRALYEQFF.

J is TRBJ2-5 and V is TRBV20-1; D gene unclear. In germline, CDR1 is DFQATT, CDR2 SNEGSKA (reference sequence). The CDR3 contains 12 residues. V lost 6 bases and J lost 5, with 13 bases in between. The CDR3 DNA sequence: TGCAGTGCGAGACGAGAGAGGGAGACCCAGTACTTC. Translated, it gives CSARRERETQYF.

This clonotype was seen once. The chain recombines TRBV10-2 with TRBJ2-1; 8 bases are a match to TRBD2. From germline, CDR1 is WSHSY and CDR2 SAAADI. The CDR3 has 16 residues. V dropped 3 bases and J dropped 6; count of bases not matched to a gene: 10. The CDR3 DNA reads TGCGCCAGCAGTGATCTGGCCGGGACTAGTCTCAATGAGCAGTTCTTC. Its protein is CASSDLAGTSLNEQFF.

CDR3 sequence: CASSYPRDYPRGRPGELFF. CDR3 coding DNA: TGTGCCAGCAGTTACCCCCGGGACTACCCGAGGGGTAGACCCGGGGAGCTGTTTTTT. The rearrangement uses TRBV6-2 or TRBV6-3 and TRBJ2-2, with 7 bases that match TRBD2. The CDR3 consists of 19 residues. Germline assignment: CDR1 MNHEY and CDR2 SVGEGT. J was trimmed by 6 bases and V by 2 bases; bases with no gene match: 18.

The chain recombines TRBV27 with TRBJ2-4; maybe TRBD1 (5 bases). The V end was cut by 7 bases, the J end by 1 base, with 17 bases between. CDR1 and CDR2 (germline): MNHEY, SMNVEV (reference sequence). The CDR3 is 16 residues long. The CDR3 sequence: CASTLSTATAKNIQYF. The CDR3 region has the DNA TGTGCCAGCACCTTATCGACAGCTACTGCCAAAAACATTCAGTACTTC.

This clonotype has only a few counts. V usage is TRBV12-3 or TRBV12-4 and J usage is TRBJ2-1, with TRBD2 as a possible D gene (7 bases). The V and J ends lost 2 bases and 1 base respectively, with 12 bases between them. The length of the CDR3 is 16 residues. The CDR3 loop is CASSLPGEGSYNEQFF. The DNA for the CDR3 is TGTGCCAGCAGTTTACCAGGGGAGGGTTCCTACAATGAGCAGTTCTTC.

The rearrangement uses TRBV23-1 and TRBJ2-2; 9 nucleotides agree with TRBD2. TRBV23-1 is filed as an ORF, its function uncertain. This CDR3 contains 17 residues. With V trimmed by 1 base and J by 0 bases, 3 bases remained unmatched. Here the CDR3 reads CASSQYASGTNTGELFF. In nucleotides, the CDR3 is TGCGCCAGCAGTCAATATGCTAGCGGGACGAACACCGGGGAGCTGTTTTTT.

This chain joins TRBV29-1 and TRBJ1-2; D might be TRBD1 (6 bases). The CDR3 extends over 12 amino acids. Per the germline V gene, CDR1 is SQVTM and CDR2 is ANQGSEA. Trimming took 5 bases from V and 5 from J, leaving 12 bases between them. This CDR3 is CSVKAGAYGYTF. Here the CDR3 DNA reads TGCAGCGTTAAGGCAGGGGCATATGGCTACACCTTC.

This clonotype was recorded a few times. In DNA form, the CDR3 reads TGTGCCAGCAGCCAAGGACTAGCTCTCTACGAGCAGTACTTC. This sequence encodes CASSQGLALYEQYF. The chain employs TRBV4-2 and TRBJ2-7; 7 bases line up with TRBD2. The CDR3 consists of 14 residues. The germline CDR1 and CDR2 sequences are LGHNA and YNFKEQ. J gave up 3 bases and V 1 base, and 3 bases lay outside the gene matches.

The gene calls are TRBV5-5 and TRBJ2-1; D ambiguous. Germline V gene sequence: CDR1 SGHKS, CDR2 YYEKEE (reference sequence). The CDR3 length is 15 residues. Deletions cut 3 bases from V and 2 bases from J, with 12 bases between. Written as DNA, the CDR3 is TGTGCCAGCAGCTCTCCGGACGCCGCCTACAATGAGCAGTTCTTC. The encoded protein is CASSSPDAAYNEQFF.